One TCR beta chain is described in this entry. The antigen is unknown. These data come from a study of shared clonotypes between healthy human individuals. Across the study: Sampling drew on donors who were a couple of women and a few men aged 18 to 49. Findings of the study overall: Large sequencing depth failed to make sorted-subset sequencing complete, rarefaction showed.

CD4+ cell separation produced CD45RA+ naive and CD45RA-negative memory subsets. Produced via immunoSEQ multiplex PCR; TCRdb's table is partial and in-frame only. The profile shows roughly 2,500,000 clones, 93% of them singletons. V lost 5 bases, J lost 8 bases, and 13 bases lay in between. This CDR3 contains 13 residues. Looked up from germline, CDR1 is MNHEY and CDR2 is SVGAGI. The V gene is TRBV6-5, the J gene TRBJ2-1; D remains unclear. Sequenced sample: naive CD4+ T cells from PBMCs. The subset here: CD45RA+ positively selected. This clonotype was sampled from a man younger than 35 in good health. Some clones in this sample may be carry-over from other donors' samples. The CDR3 loop reads CASSKTRVDEQFF. The CDR3 bases are TGTGCCAGCAGTAAAACACGGGTTGATGAGCAGTTCTTC.